These T cell receptor beta chains were read from a single sample in a study of T cell clones after liver transplantation. TCRdb keeps only in-frame clones here, not all; method: immunoSEQ multiplex PCR. The sample carries roughly 6,500 clones, around 80% recorded once. Material: CD8+ T cells from blood, obtained 24 months after liver transplant. Every receptor here comes from a human patient who received a liver transplant. Among the T cells, some may be from the graft donor. The CDR3 runs from the conserved cysteine through the conserved F or W. The D gene is left open where the match is weak. The size entry is marked missing in some rows and otherwise reads once, few, many or a size class.

d_gene	v_gene	abundance	j_gene	CDR3aa	CDR3nt
NA	TRBV7-8	NA	TRBJ1-6	CASSLGGNSPLHF	TGTGCCAGCAGCTTGGGAGGGAATTCACCCCTCCACTTT
NA	TRBV28	NA	TRBJ2-1	CASSLFVGAAPNEQFF	TGTGCCAGCAGTTTATTCGTGGGGGCCGCACCCAATGAGCAGTTCTTC
TRBD2	TRBV2	NA	TRBJ2-1	CASKEGGAGDEQFF	TGTGCCAGCAAGGAGGGAGGGGCTGGGGATGAGCAGTTCTTC
NA	TRBV29-1	NA	TRBJ1-1	CSVGRGPEAFF	TGCAGCGTCGGCAGGGGCCCTGAAGCTTTCTTT
NA	TRBV28	NA	TRBJ1-1	CASSSTLASGSGTEAFF	TGTGCCAGCAGTTCTACTCTGGCCTCGGGGAGTGGCACTGAAGCTTTCTTT
NA	TRBV7-9	NA	TRBJ2-5	CASSNREFWTQYF	TGTGCCAGCAGCAACAGGGAGTTCTGGACCCAGTACTTC
TRBD1	TRBV7-9	NA	TRBJ2-5	CASSNRTGQIETQYF	TGTGCCAGCAGCAATCGGACAGGGCAGATAGAGACCCAGTACTTC
NA	TRBV6-1	NA	TRBJ2-2	CASALSAGEVGELFF	TGTGCCAGCGCCCTATCGGCAGGGGAGGTCGGGGAGCTGTTTTTT
NA	TRBV9	NA	TRBJ1-2	CASSDSLYGYTF	TGTGCCAGCAGCGACAGTCTCTATGGCTACACCTTC
TRBD1	TRBV19	once	TRBJ1-1	CASSMGQGNTEAFF	TGTGCCAGTAGTATGGGACAGGGAAACACTGAAGCTTTCTTT
NA	TRBV27	NA	TRBJ1-5	CASSFLGSNQPQHF	TGTGCCAGCAGTTTCTTAGGCAGCAATCAGCCCCAGCATTTT
NA	TRBV2	NA	TRBJ2-1	CASSDVSYNEQFF	TGTGCCAGCAGTGATGTGAGTTACAATGAGCAGTTCTTC
NA	TRBV6-1	NA	TRBJ1-6	CASSGRVLSNSPLHF	TGTGCCAGCAGTGGGCGCGTTTTGTCTAATTCACCCCTCCACTTT
NA	TRBV5-4	once	TRBJ2-7	CASSLVSDSEQYF	TGTGCCAGCAGCTTGGTTTCGGATAGCGAGCAGTACTTC
TRBD2	TRBV23-1	once	TRBJ2-3	CASSQGLAGGGDTQYF	TGCGCCAGCAGTCAGGGACTAGCGGGGGGAGGAGATACGCAGTATTTT
NA	TRBV5-4	NA	TRBJ2-2	CASSFGYLTGELFF	TGTGCCAGCAGCTTTGGCTACCTGACCGGGGAGCTGTTTTTT
TRBD2	TRBV19	NA	TRBJ2-3	CASSIRASGTQYF	TGTGCCAGTAGTATTCGTGCTAGCGGGACGCAGTATTTT
NA	TRBV7-7	NA	TRBJ2-5	CASSSHNGRRETQYF	TGTGCCAGCAGCTCTCACAATGGGCGTAGAGAGACCCAGTACTTC
NA	TRBV4-3	NA	TRBJ1-2	CASSQEYAVAGVRYGYTF	TGCGCCAGCAGCCAAGAATATGCGGTGGCAGGGGTCCGATATGGCTACACCTTC
NA	TRBV9	NA	TRBJ1-6	CASSVGDNSPLHF	TGTGCCAGCAGCGTAGGGGATAATTCACCCCTCCACTTT
TRBD2	TRBV2	NA	TRBJ2-5	CASSQTGGPRETQYF	TGTGCCAGCAGTCAAACGGGGGGGCCGAGGGAGACCCAGTACTTC
NA	TRBV4-2	medium-sized	TRBJ1-3	CASSRGESNTIYF	TGTGCCAGCTCCAGAGGAGAATCGAACACCATATATTTT
TRBD1	TRBV4-3	NA	TRBJ2-7	CASSQSHRGYEQYF	TGCGCCAGCAGCCAATCGCACAGGGGCTACGAGCAGTACTTC
TRBD1	TRBV6-4	NA	TRBJ2-1	CASSRDSLEVNEQFF	TGTGCCAGCAGTCGGGACAGCCTCGAAGTTAATGAGCAGTTCTTC
NA	TRBV7-2	NA	TRBJ1-6	CASSLALIGENNSPLHF	TGTGCCAGCAGCTTAGCGCTAATTGGCGAAAATAATTCACCCCTCCACTTT
TRBD1	TRBV28	NA	TRBJ2-7	CASSPRTGTISYEQYF	TGTGCCAGCAGTCCTAGGACAGGGACCATCTCCTACGAGCAGTACTTC
NA	TRBV4-1	NA	TRBJ2-7	CASSQRDVGSSYEQYF	TGCGCCAGCAGCCAAAGGGATGTCGGGAGCTCCTACGAGCAGTACTTC
TRBD2	TRBV6-5	NA	TRBJ2-1	CASSYSILAGGDEQFF	TGTGCCAGCAGTTACTCGATTTTAGCGGGGGGGGATGAGCAGTTCTTC
NA	TRBV5-6	NA	TRBJ1-5	CASSFKEGPQHF	TGTGCCAGCAGCTTTAAAGAGGGGCCCCAGCATTTT
NA	TRBV5-5	NA	TRBJ1-1	CASSLQGNTEAFF	TGTGCCAGCAGCTTGCAGGGGAACACTGAAGCTTTCTTT
TRBD2	TRBV5-1	few	TRBJ2-1	CASSLQTSGSYNEQFF	TGCGCCAGCAGCTTACAGACTAGCGGGAGTTACAATGAGCAGTTCTTC
NA	TRBV27	NA	TRBJ2-7	CASSLLGYEQYF	TGTGCCAGCAGTTTATTGGGATACGAGCAGTACTTC
TRBD1	TRBV5-8	NA	TRBJ2-7	CASSFGTGGYEQYF	TGTGCCAGCAGCTTTGGGACAGGGGGCTACGAGCAGTACTTC
NA	TRBV5-5	NA	TRBJ2-6	CASEYLAQSRANVLTF	TGTGCCAGCGAATATCTCGCACAAAGTCGGGCCAACGTCCTGACTTTC
NA	TRBV28	NA	TRBJ1-2	CASCRGVNGYTF	TGTGCCAGCTGTCGCGGGGTCAATGGCTACACCTTC
NA	TRBV5-5	NA	TRBJ1-2	CASREIGDGYTF	TGTGCCAGCAGAGAGATAGGGGATGGCTACACCTTC
TRBD1	TRBV7-6	NA	TRBJ2-7	CASSLETGGHTYEQYF	TGTGCCAGCAGCTTAGAAACAGGGGGTCATACCTACGAGCAGTACTTC
NA	TRBV5-1	NA	TRBJ2-7	CASSSPRGQSYEQYF	TGCGCCAGCAGCTCCCCCCGCGGCCAATCCTACGAGCAGTACTTC
NA	TRBV18	NA	TRBJ2-7	CASSPSSEQYF	TGTGCCAGCTCGCCTAGCTCCGAGCAGTACTTC
TRBD2	TRBV13	NA	TRBJ2-3	CASRALAGSTDTQYF	TGTGCCAGCAGAGCACTAGCGGGGAGCACAGATACGCAGTATTTT
TRBD1	TRBV5-6	NA	TRBJ2-7	CASSFRTGAYEQYF	TGTGCCAGCAGCTTCCGGACAGGGGCGTACGAGCAGTACTTC
NA	TRBV2	once	TRBJ2-1	CAVRRVNEQFF	TGTGCCGTTAGGCGGGTCAATGAGCAGTTCTTC
NA	TRBV19	large	TRBJ2-2	CASSPPMTGAGELFF	TGTGCCAGTAGTCCGCCGATGACGGGCGCCGGGGAGCTGTTTTTT
NA	TRBV5-4	few	TRBJ2-5	CASSLGDLWETQYF	TGTGCCAGCAGCTTGGGGGACCTCTGGGAGACCCAGTACTTC
NA	TRBV2	NA	TRBJ2-5	CAKTEGDNDQETQYF	TGTGCCAAAACCGAGGGGGACAACGACCAAGAGACCCAGTACTTC
NA	TRBV7-2	NA	TRBJ2-1	CATDVSGYNEQFF	TGTGCCACCGATGTCTCGGGCTACAATGAGCAGTTCTTC
TRBD2	TRBV27	NA	TRBJ2-3	CASSLLAGFTDTQYF	TGTGCCAGCAGTTTACTAGCGGGGTTCACAGATACGCAGTATTTT
NA	TRBV7-9	NA	TRBJ2-7	CASSSTAYEQYF	TGTGCCAGCAGCTCGACAGCCTACGAGCAGTACTTC
TRBD2	TRBV13	NA	TRBJ2-2	CASSSSGTNTGELFF	TGTGCCAGCAGCTCTAGCGGGACGAACACCGGGGAGCTGTTTTTT
TRBD1	TRBV27	few	TRBJ1-2	CASSFAGGFNYGYTF	TGTGCCAGCAGTTTTGCAGGGGGGTTTAACTATGGCTACACCTTC
NA	TRBV19	NA	TRBJ2-3	CASSLLTQRTQYF	TGTGCCAGTAGCCTTCTGACACAGAGAACGCAGTATTTT
NA	TRBV30	NA	TRBJ1-2	CAWNKQGMYYGYTF	TGTGCCTGGAATAAACAGGGAATGTACTATGGCTACACCTTC
TRBD2	TRBV9	NA	TRBJ2-7	CASSAGTSGGYEQYF	TGTGCCAGCAGCGCAGGGACTAGCGGGGGATACGAGCAGTACTTC
TRBD1	TRBV27	NA	TRBJ2-7	CASSQPGQREQYF	TGTGCCAGCAGCCAACCGGGACAGCGCGAGCAGTACTTC